The 12 T cell receptor beta chains below all came from one sample that was sequenced in a study of T-cell memory formation after mild COVID-19. A single record per CDR3 protein comes from TCRdb applying MiXCR to the 5' RACE reads. The table includes approximately 270,000 distinct CDR3 sequences, about 17% detected once. The sample taken for sequencing was PBMCs or a T cell subset sorted from them (not recorded which). The receptors originated from a man aged 18 to 29 who had mild COVID-19 (a few samples of this study predate the infection). Cell type and time point are not known.

This clonotype was recorded many times. The rearrangement uses TRBV10-3 and TRBJ2-1; D not resolved. Between the trimmed V and J ends, which lost 3 bases and 6 bases, there was a span of 9 bases. The CDR3 is made up of 13 amino acids. From germline, CDR1 is ENHRY and CDR2 SYGVKD. DNA for the CDR3: TGTGCCATCAGTGATTACAGTTCCAATGAGCAGTTCTTC. Translation gives CAISDYSSNEQFF.

This rearrangement joins TRBV5-6 to TRBJ2-1, with D perhaps assigned TRBD1 or TRBD2 (5 bases each). V was shortened by 4 bases and J by 9 bases, with 14 bases between the two germline ends. Germline CDR1 reads SGHDT; CDR2 reads YYEEEE. The CDR3 contains 13 residues. For the CDR3, the DNA is TGTGCCAGCAGCAGGGACGGGATGGGTGAGCAGTTCTTC. It translates to CASSRDGMGEQFF.

The rearrangement links TRBV7-9 to TRBJ2-7; 7 bases are shared with TRBD2. The V gene's germline CDR1 is SEHNR and CDR2 FQNEAQ (reference sequence). The CDR3 runs 13 residues. V was pared by 6 bases and J by 3 bases, with 5 bases of the junction left unmatched. CDR3 nucleotide sequence: TGTGCCAGCAGAACCTCGGGGGGCTACGAGCAGTACTTC. Its protein is CASRTSGGYEQYF.

The chain couples TRBV6-6 to TRBJ1-3; D possibly corresponds to TRBD1 (6 bases). Germline-derived CDR1 and CDR2 are MNHNY and SVGAGI (reference sequence). The V end lost 2 bases, the J end lost 4 bases, and 9 bases lay between the germline ends. This CDR3 contains 14 residues. In DNA form, the CDR3 reads TGTGCCAGCAGTTACGGGGGACAAGGAAACACCATATATTTT. Its translation: CASSYGGQGNTIYF.

This clonotype was observed a few times. CDR3 DNA sequence: TGTGCCAGCAGTCCAGGCGACTATAGCAATCAGCCCCAGCATTTT. Translation gives CASSPGDYSNQPQHF. The V gene is TRBV27, the J gene TRBJ1-5; D call uncertain. The CDR3 extends over 15 amino acids. Trimming removed 5 bases at V and 0 bases at J, with 11 bases between. Germline CDR1 reads MNHEY; CDR2 reads SMNVEV (reference sequence).

The chain couples TRBV11-2 to TRBJ1-1; D call uncertain. Germline assignment: CDR1 SGHAT and CDR2 FQNNGV. This CDR3 has 13 residues. The CDR3 spells CTSAGSMNTEAFF. Here the CDR3 DNA reads TGTACGAGCGCAGGTTCCATGAACACTGAAGCTTTCTTT.

This sequence joins TRBV29-1 and TRBJ2-2; maybe TRBD2 (6 bases). This CDR3 has 13 residues. Germline V gene sequence: CDR1 SQVTM, CDR2 ANQGSEA. The V gene lost 4 bases and the J gene lost 1 base, with 7 bases spanning the gap. The CDR3 region is CSVGLVNTGELFF. The DNA of the CDR3 is TGCAGCGTTGGACTAGTGAACACCGGGGAGCTGTTTTTT.

The chain combines TRBV3-1 with TRBJ1-1, with a weak D call TRBD1 (5 bases). The germline gives CDR1 LGHDT, CDR2 YNNKEL (reference sequence). The CDR3 length is 13 residues. V dropped 0 bases and J dropped 10 bases, with 12 bases sitting between them. The CDR3 DNA follows: TGTGCCAGCAGCCAAGACAGGGAAAACTCAGCTTTCTTT. Amino acids: CASSQDRENSAFF.

This sequence joins TRBV5-4 and TRBJ2-4; 9 bases are shared with TRBD1. The V gene end was trimmed by 3 bases and the J gene end by 6 bases; junction bases not matched to a gene: 4. Germline lookup yields CDR1 SGHNT and CDR2 YYREEE (reference sequence). The CDR3 extends over 14 amino acids. The CDR3 DNA sequence: TGTGCCAGCAGCTCAGGACAGGGGAGAAACATTCAGTACTTC. Its protein product is CASSSGQGRNIQYF.

This clonotype appeared a single time. The V and J genes are TRBV7-2 and TRBJ1-2, with TRBD1 as a possible D gene (5 bases). The V end lost 2 bases, the J end lost 6 bases, and 16 bases lay between the germline ends. CDR1 and CDR2 from the germline V gene are SGHTA and FQGNSA. CDR3 length: 15 residues. The CDR3 coding sequence is TGTGCCAGCAGCTTAAACGCCGGGACTGGGGATGGCTACACCTTC. Translation: CASSLNAGTGDGYTF.

The V gene is TRBV29-1, the J gene TRBJ2-5; 8 nucleotides agree with TRBD2. CDR1 is SQVTM and CDR2 is ANQGSEA in the germline V gene. The CDR3 is 15 amino acids. The trim removed 4 bases at V and 0 bases at J, leaving 7 bases unmatched. The CDR3 DNA reads TGCAGCGTTGGGGGGGAGCGGGGGTACCAAGAGACCCAGTACTTC. Amino acid sequence: CSVGGERGYQETQYF.

In its sample, this clonotype was seen a few times. The chain is built from TRBV30 and TRBJ1-1; weak D call: TRBD1 (5 bases). The CDR3 length is 12 residues. Looked up from germline, CDR1 is GTSNPN and CDR2 is SVGIG (reference sequence). V shed 4 bases and J shed 4 bases, with 10 bases lying between them. The CDR3 loop reads CAWTLGTTEAFF. CDR3 in DNA: TGTGCCTGGACCTTGGGGACCACTGAAGCTTTCTTT. Full variable domain (missing parts from reference TRBV30 and TRBJ1-1): SQTIHQWPATLVQPVGSPLSLECTVEGTSNPNLYWYRQAAGRGLQLLFYSVGIGQISSEVPQNLSASRPQDRQFILSSKKLLLSDSGFYLCAWTLGTTEAFFGQGTRLTVV.